This T cell receptor beta chain was identified during a study of CD8+ T cells in alopecia areata. Study-level information: Tofacitinib was given for 6 to 18 months, then stopped for 6 months.

The sample's treatment: oral pan-JAK inhibitor, 5-10 mg twice daily. Overall study results and limits: TCR sharing across patients was less clear than in mice, possibly HLA-related.

Sequencing used cDNA as its template, made by extracting RNA and reverse transcribing it. Sequencing was performed with immunoSEQ multiplex PCR; in TCRdb, only in-frame clones are kept and a portion is missing. The sample lists 90,000 to 120,000 clones; 80% to 85% were seen once. A note on this clone: Antigen unknown.

The source is a human donor with alopecia areata. The source was CD8+ T cells sorted from blood, collected at week 24, from a patient treated with tofacitinib.

The CDR3 loop reads CASSEDRYGEETQYF. CDR3 DNA sequence: TGTGCCAGCAGTGAAGATCGGTACGGGGAAGAGACCCAGTACTTC. The chain links TRBV6-1 to TRBJ2-5; TRBD2 is a possible D gene (5 bases). Germline V gives CDR1 MNHNS, CDR2 SASEGT. This CDR3 comprises 15 residues. V was shortened by 1 base and J by 3 bases, with 12 bases between the two germline ends.